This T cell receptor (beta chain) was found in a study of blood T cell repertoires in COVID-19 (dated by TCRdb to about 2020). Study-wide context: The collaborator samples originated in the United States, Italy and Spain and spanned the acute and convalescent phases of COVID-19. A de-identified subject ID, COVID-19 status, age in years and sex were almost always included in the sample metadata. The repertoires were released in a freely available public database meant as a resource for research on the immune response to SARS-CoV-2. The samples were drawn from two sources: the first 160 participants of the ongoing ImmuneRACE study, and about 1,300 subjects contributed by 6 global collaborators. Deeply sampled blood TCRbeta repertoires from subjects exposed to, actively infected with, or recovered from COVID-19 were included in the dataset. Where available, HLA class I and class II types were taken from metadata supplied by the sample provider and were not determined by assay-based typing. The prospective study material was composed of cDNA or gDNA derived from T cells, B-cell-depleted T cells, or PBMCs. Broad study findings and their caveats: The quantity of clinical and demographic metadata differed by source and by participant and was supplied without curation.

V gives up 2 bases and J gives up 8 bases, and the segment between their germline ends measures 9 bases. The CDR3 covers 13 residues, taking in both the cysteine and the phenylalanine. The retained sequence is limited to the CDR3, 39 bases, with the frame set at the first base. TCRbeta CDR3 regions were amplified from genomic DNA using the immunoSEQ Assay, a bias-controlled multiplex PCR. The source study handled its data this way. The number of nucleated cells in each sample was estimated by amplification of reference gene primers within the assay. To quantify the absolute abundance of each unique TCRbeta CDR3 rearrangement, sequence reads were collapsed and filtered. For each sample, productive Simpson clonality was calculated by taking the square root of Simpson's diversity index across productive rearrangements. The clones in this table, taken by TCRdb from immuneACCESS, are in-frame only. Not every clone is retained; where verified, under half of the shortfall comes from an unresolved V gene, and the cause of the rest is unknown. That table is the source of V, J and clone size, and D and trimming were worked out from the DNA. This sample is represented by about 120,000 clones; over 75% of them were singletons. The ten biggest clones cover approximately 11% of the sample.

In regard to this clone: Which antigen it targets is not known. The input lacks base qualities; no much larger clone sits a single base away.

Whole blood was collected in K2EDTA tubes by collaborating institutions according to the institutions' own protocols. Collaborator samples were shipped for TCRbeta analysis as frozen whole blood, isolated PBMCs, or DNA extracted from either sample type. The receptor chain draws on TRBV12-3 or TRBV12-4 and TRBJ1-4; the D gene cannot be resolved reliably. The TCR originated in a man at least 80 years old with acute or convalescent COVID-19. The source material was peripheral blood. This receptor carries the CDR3 CASSLTGGEKLFF. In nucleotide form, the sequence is TGTGCCAGCAGTTTAACGGGTGGGGAAAAACTGTTTTTT.